This T cell receptor (beta chain) was sequenced in a study of shared clonotypes between healthy human individuals. General study findings and limits: Non-shared clonotypes were found to have lower generation probabilities than the clonotypes that were shared by all four of the sorted-subset donors. Richness estimates generally favored naive over memory subsets.

The DNA input per sorted-subset replicate PCR was 200 ng, corresponding to 28,000 or so T cell genomes. Using immunoSEQ multiplex PCR, the repertoire was profiled, and TCRdb retains in-frame clones only, with some absent. The table lists about 2.3 million clones, just over 90% of them singletons. This clone was seen once. Its antigen is undetermined. The study drew all its donors from Caucasian adults living in Nashville, Tennessee. Sequencing was carried out using naive CD4+ T cells from PBMCs. Subset defined: CD45RA+ positively selected. This clonotype was obtained from a man between 18 and 35 years old in good health. Some clones in this sample may be carry-over from other donors' samples.

CDR3 in DNA: TGTGCCAGCACCCTCTTAGCCCGCAACACTGAAGCTTTCTTT. This translates into CASTLLARNTEAFF. J is TRBJ1-1 and V is TRBV27; unclear D gene. The CDR3 length is 14 residues. V lost 7 bases, J lost 2 bases, and 14 bases lay in between. The germline gives CDR1 MNHEY, CDR2 SMNVEV (reference sequence).